This paragraph reports one T cell receptor (beta chain). Sequencing used immunoSEQ multiplex PCR; TCRdb keeps in-frame clones, though not all of them. Of 50,000 or so clones listed, 75% to 85% were seen once; the top ten hold 10%. The entry originates in a study of control samples from healthy donors and cancer patients. Germline CDR1 SNHLY, CDR2 FYNNEI. This CDR3 spans 15 amino acids. V shed 7 bases, J shed 9 bases, and the junction held 10 bases outside the gene matches. This sequence joins TRBV2 and TRBJ2-1; 12 bases match TRBD2. Specimen: blood. The receptor's source is a man aged 65 to 79 in good health. The CDR3 region is CASNPGLAGSGEQFF. In DNA form, the CDR3 reads TGTGCCAGCAACCCGGGACTAGCGGGTAGCGGTGAGCAGTTCTTC. The entire variable domain, with the rest obtained from reference TRBV2 and TRBJ2-1, is as follows: EPEVTQTPSHQVTQMGQEVILRCVPISNHLYFYWYRQILGQKVEFLVSFYNNEISEKSEIFDDQFSVERPDGSNFTLKIRSTKLEDSAMYFCASNPGLAGSGEQFFGPGTRLTVL.